This TCR beta chain was identified during a study of T cells expressing NK-cell markers. TCRdb reworked the 5' RACE reads into one entry per CDR3 protein, no DNA. This table lists 200,000 to 300,000 distinct CDR3 sequences. The CDR3 is made up of 18 amino acids. Germline V CDR1 and CDR2: SGHAT, FQDESV (reference sequence). The receptor comes from a woman aged 18 to 69 in good health. The J gene is TRBJ2-6, the V gene TRBV11-1; TCRdb indicates TRBD1, and absent DNA this call remains unverified. The sequenced material came from blood T cells: a sorted CD56 or NKG2C T cell subset, CD4+ or CD8+ T cells, or bulk PBMC T cells (not recorded which). The CDR3 reads CASSRLEGAYSGANVLTF.